The entry below describes one T cell receptor beta chain. The antigen is not known. The CDR3 spans 18 residues. V lost 2 bases to trimming and J lost 0 bases; unmatched junction nucleotides: 1. This entry comes from a study of vaccination and CD4 T cells after COVID-19. About the study: Convalescent individuals exhibited SARS-CoV-2 positivity on nasal swab PCR, with several mild and one severe presentation.

Sequenced with the Oncomine TCR Beta short-read assay was DNA taken from cultured CD4+ T cells. TCRdb processed the PCR reads anew with MiXCR; each CDR3 protein has one entry. The sample has roughly 15,000 distinct CDR3 sequences; 35% to 50% are singletons. Treatment of the sample: roughly 10-day PBMC culture with coronavirus spike peptide pools or control peptides (ViraFEST assay). After expanding antigen-specific T cells with peptide pools, ViraFEST sequenced their TCRs. The TCR originated in a human donor who had recovered from COVID-19. The sequenced sample was CD4+ T cells from blood, cultured in vitro. The chain joins TRBV23-1 to TRBJ2-2, with 15 bases lining up with TRBD2. TRBV23-1 is classed as an ORF, of uncertain function. The CDR3 is CASSQGLAGGPNTGELFF. CDR3 in DNA: TGCGCCAGCAGTCAAGGACTAGCGGGGGGGCCGAACACCGGGGAGCTGTTTTTT.